The rows below give T cell receptor beta chains drawn from one sample of a study of shared clonotypes between healthy human individuals. Libraries were prepared by immunoSEQ multiplex PCR; TCRdb keeps only in-frame clonotypes and omits some of them. The sample gives about 1.5 million clones, 95% to 99% of which show up once; around 0.45% is in the top ten. The sample comprised naive CD4+ T cells sorted from blood. These receptors originate from a man aged 30-40 years in good health. Both conserved end residues are part of each CDR3. Each record gives: clone size, J gene, V gene, CDR3 protein. Clone sizes are given selectively: once, few, many, or a class where the clone is expanded.

size: NA; J: TRBJ2-5; V: TRBV6-1; CDR3: CASSEQGTPQTQYF
size: NA; J: TRBJ2-2; V: TRBV5-1; CDR3: CASSLGLAGAIGELFF
size: NA; J: TRBJ2-5; V: TRBV5-4; CDR3: CASSLGWGLEETQYF
size: NA; J: TRBJ2-5; V: TRBV30; CDR3: CAWSVGGSETQYF
size: NA; J: TRBJ2-1; V: TRBV4-1; CDR3: CASSQAFGGIFIDEQFF
size: NA; J: TRBJ1-1; V: TRBV18; CDR3: CASSPPGTGENTEAFF
size: NA; J: TRBJ1-1; V: TRBV4-1; CDR3: CASSQLTGLEAFF
size: NA; J: TRBJ1-3; V: TRBV30; CDR3: CAWGTGGNTIYF
size: few; J: TRBJ1-5; V: TRBV6-6; CDR3: CASSYSGGNQPQHF
size: NA; J: TRBJ2-1; V: TRBV7-2; CDR3: CASSSSAGGYNEQFF
size: NA; J: TRBJ2-3; V: TRBV7-8; CDR3: CASSSTGSTSTDTQYF
size: NA; J: TRBJ2-5; V: TRBV7-2; CDR3: CASSLGQGAETQYF
size: NA; J: TRBJ2-7; V: TRBV6-1; CDR3: CASSALSLAAYEQYF
size: NA; J: TRBJ2-7; V: TRBV9; CDR3: CASSVESGTYEQYF
size: NA; J: TRBJ2-5; V: TRBV9; CDR3: CASSVGRQQETQYF
size: NA; J: TRBJ2-3; V: TRBV7-6; CDR3: CASSPLAAGADTQYF
size: NA; J: TRBJ1-3; V: TRBV19; CDR3: CASSNDASSGNTIYF
size: NA; J: TRBJ2-1; V: TRBV21-1; CDR3: CASLTREGHEQFF
size: NA; J: TRBJ2-1; V: TRBV10-3; CDR3: CAISEGDYEQFF
size: NA; J: TRBJ1-5; V: TRBV19; CDR3: CASSADSLTNQPQHF
size: NA; J: TRBJ1-4; V: TRBV7-9; CDR3: CASSPSILGTDAEKLFF
size: NA; J: TRBJ2-1; V: TRBV6-5; CDR3: CASSYSTRSNEQFF